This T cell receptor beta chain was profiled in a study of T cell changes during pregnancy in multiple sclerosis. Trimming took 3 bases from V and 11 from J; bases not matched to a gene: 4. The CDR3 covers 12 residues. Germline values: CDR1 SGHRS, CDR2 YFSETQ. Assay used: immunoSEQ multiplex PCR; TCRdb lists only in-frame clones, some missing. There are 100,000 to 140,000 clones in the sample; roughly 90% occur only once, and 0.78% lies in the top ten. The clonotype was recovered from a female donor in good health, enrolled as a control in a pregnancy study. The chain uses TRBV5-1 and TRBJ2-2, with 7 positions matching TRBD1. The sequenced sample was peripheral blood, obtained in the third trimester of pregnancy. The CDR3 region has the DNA TGCGCCAGCAGCTCCCGGGACAGTGAGCTGTTTTTT. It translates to CASSSRDSELFF. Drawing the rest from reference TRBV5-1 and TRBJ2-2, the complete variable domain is KAGVTQTPRYLIKTRGQQVTLSCSPISGHRSVSWYQQTPGQGLQFLFEYFSETQRNKGNFPGRFSGRQFSNSRSEMNVSTLELGDSALYLCASSSRDSELFFGEGSRLTVL.